The present T cell receptor beta chain was sequenced within a study of yellow fever vaccine responses in identical twins. The study, taken as a whole, reports: Each twin's T cell response to the vaccine was reported to look partly convergent and partly personalized.

TCRdb processed the RT-PCR reads anew with MiXCR; each CDR3 protein has one entry. The data show 20,000 or so distinct CDR3 sequences, about 65% seen once. This clonotype has only one observation. Its antigen is still unknown. This CDR3 contains 16 residues. V shed 0 bases and J 4 bases; nucleotides not matched to a gene: 4. Germline assignment: CDR1 MGHRA and CDR2 YSYEKL. The clonotype comes from a woman aged 18-29 years who received the yellow fever vaccine. The material was T cells from blood (PBMCs), unsorted or a sorted subset (not recorded which), obtained before or after yellow fever vaccination (not recorded which). This rearrangement joins TRBV4-1 to TRBJ2-1; 9 nucleotides match TRBD2. CDR3 protein: CASSQDMAGGYNEQFF. The CDR3 DNA reads as TGCGCCAGCAGCCAAGATATGGCGGGAGGGTACAATGAGCAGTTCTTC.